This T cell receptor (beta chain) was retrieved from a study of T cell responses to AZD1222 COVID-19 vaccine. Libraries were prepared by immunoSEQ multiplex PCR; TCRdb keeps only in-frame clonotypes and omits some of them. The sample has about 180,000 clones; roughly 91% are singletons. The CDR3 totals 16 residues. Between the trimmed V and J ends, which lost 6 bases and 1 base, there was a span of 18 bases. Germline V gene lookup returns CDR1 MNHNY and CDR2 SVGAGI (reference sequence). Study-level points and caveats: Targeting of unmutated variant regions was reportedly seen in nearly half of spike-specific TCRs.

With regard to this clone: The antigen is undetermined.

The chain carries TRBV6-6 and TRBJ1-1, with D maybe TRBD1 (5 bases). Sequenced material: peripheral blood, taken 28 days after the second AZD1222 dose. This TCR came from an adult who received the AZD1222 COVID-19 vaccine. The CDR3 region is CASSDRRRGPNTEAFF. DNA of the CDR3: TGTGCCAGCAGCGACCGGCGGAGGGGCCCGAACACTGAAGCTTTCTTT.